The source of this TCR beta chain is a study of Graves' ophthalmopathy and Graves' hyperthyroidism. Study-level points and caveats: Stable hyperthyroidism and ophthalmopathy were told apart by a 13-signature model, which achieved roughly 89% sensitivity and more than 75% specificity.

Turning to this clonotype: Antigen: not known. A much larger clone differs from this one at a single base, so this may be a read error.

Amplification from RNA transcripts yielded the TCR beta CDR3 regions. HTBI-primed RT-PCR formed the first round, and a multiplex PCR formed the second. TCRdb reprocessed the multiplex PCR reads via MiXCR and lists one record per CDR3 protein. The table has around 1,200,000 distinct CDR3 sequences, roughly two fifths seen once. The germline V gene encodes CDR1 DFQATT and CDR2 SNEGSKA (reference sequence). The CDR3 consists of 11 residues. Trimming took 2 bases from V and 9 from J, leaving 10 bases between them. Sequenced sample: peripheral blood or thyroid tissue (not recorded which). The chain has TRBV20-1 and TRBJ1-2; D not certain. The receptor comes from an adult man with Graves' hyperthyroidism. CDR3 coding DNA: TGCAGTGCTAGAATGTTGCTCCGCTACACCTTC. Translated, it gives CSARMLLRYTF.